This TCR beta chain derives from a study of control samples from healthy donors and cancer patients. From germline, CDR1 is KGHDR and CDR2 SFDVKD. The length of the CDR3 is 11 residues. Trimming removed 4 bases at V and 7 bases at J, with 4 bases between. This clone was observed a few times. The data were produced by immunoSEQ multiplex PCR, yet TCRdb's version contains in-frame clones alone and is incomplete. The sample contains 70,000 or so clones, nearly 85% of which appear only once. Sequenced sample: blood. This chain joins TRBV24-1 and TRBJ2-4, with no clear D. This receptor was obtained from a man between 45 and 60 years old in good health. For the CDR3, the DNA is TGTGCCACCAGTGAGGCGAACATTCAGTACTTC. Translation: CATSEANIQYF.